These 21 T cell receptor beta chains came from one sample sequenced in a study of human T cells and chemical hapten exposure. Each cDNA molecule in the library carried unique molecular identifiers. TCRdb fed the reads into MiXCR, producing one record per CDR3 protein. Here the sample spans about 120,000 distinct CDR3 sequences, about 7.7% being singletons. The authors extracted total RNA from unfractionated whole blood. Sequencing was carried out using whole blood. Every receptor here comes from a human donor in good health. Some clones in this sample may be carry-over from other donors' samples.

In its sample, this clonotype was seen a few times. The genes are TRBV25-1 and TRBJ2-7, with TRBD1 matching 8 bases. The CDR3 consists of 13 residues. Germline lookup yields CDR1 MGHDK and CDR2 SYGVNS. V shed 6 bases, J shed 2 bases, and the junction held 3 bases outside the gene matches. The CDR3 sequence is CASSATGAYEQYF. For the CDR3, the DNA is TGTGCCAGCAGCGCGACAGGGGCCTACGAGCAGTACTTC.

This clonotype was seen a few times. A junction boundary mismatches the germline segment, possibly from a read error. This chain links TRBV2 with TRBJ2-5, with unresolved D. The CDR3 consists of 14 residues. Germline V gene data show CDR1 as SNHLY and CDR2 as FYNNEI. CDR3 coding DNA: TGTGCCAGCAGTGATAGTCCGTCATCAGAGACCCGGTACTTC. Its translation is CASSDSPSSETRYF.

The chain uses TRBV2 and TRBJ2-3, with D unresolved. Germline V lookup: CDR1 SNHLY, CDR2 FYNNEI. Trimming shortened V by 6 bases and J by 7 bases, and 8 bases separated the two germline ends. CDR3 length: 11 amino acids. CDR3 in DNA: TGTGCCAGCAGCTTGGTAAATACGCAGTATTTT. Its translation: CASSLVNTQYF. The full variable domain, completed using reference TRBV2 and TRBJ2-3, is EPEVTQTPSHQVTQMGQEVILRCVPISNHLYFYWYRQILGQKVEFLVSFYNNEISEKSEIFDDQFSVERPDGSNFTLKIRSTKLEDSAMYFCASSLVNTQYFGPGTRLTVL.

The chain carries TRBV7-2 and TRBJ1-5; D is possibly TRBD1 (5 bases). This CDR3 contains 15 residues. CDR1 and CDR2 from the germline V gene are SGHTA and FQGNSA. V shed 6 bases and J shed 1 base, with 13 bases lying between them. CDR3 coding DNA: TGTGCCAGCAGGCGAACAGGTGGCAGCAATCAGCCCCAGCATTTT. Translation: CASRRTGGSNQPQHF.

The chain carries TRBV6-2 or TRBV6-3 and TRBJ2-7; the match to TRBD1 covers 8 bases. This CDR3 has 14 amino acids. Trimming at V came to 5 bases and at J to 5 bases, leaving 8 bases not matched to a gene. From germline, CDR1 is MNHEY and CDR2 SVGEGT. CDR3 bases: TGTGCCAGCAGTACGGACAGGGCGGTCCACGAGCAGTACTTC. Translating it yields CASSTDRAVHEQYF.

V gene TRBV5-4 combines with J gene TRBJ1-4; D remains unclear. Germline assignment: CDR1 SGHNT and CDR2 YYREEE (reference sequence). CDR3 size: 14 residues. V was trimmed by 5 bases and J by 0 bases, leaving 8 bases between them. This chain's CDR3 is CASSFRSTNEKLFF. The CDR3 DNA reads as TGTGCCAGCAGTTTCCGATCAACTAATGAAAAACTGTTTTTT.

A few counts support this clonotype. The rearrangement links TRBV2 to TRBJ2-4; the match to TRBD2 covers 12 bases. V shed 4 bases, J shed 0 bases, and the junction held 10 bases outside the gene matches. The germline gives CDR1 SNHLY, CDR2 FYNNEI. The CDR3 is 19 amino acids. CDR3 nucleotides: TGTGCCAGCAGTGGCGCCGGACTAGCGGGGACTCTAGCCAAAAACATTCAGTACTTC. Translating it yields CASSGAGLAGTLAKNIQYF.

The chain joins TRBV10-3 to TRBJ2-7; D is possibly TRBD2 (6 bases). Germline lookup yields CDR1 ENHRY and CDR2 SYGVKD. The CDR3 totals 15 residues. With 3 bases removed from V and 2 bases from J, the gap between germline ends came to 14 bases. The CDR3 loop reads CAISESEAGTYEQYF. The CDR3 nucleotides are TGTGCCATCAGTGAATCGGAGGCGGGAACCTACGAGCAGTACTTC.

This clonotype was found many times. This sequence joins TRBV6-2 or TRBV6-3 and TRBJ2-1; TRBD1 matches at 11 bases. The germline V gene encodes CDR1 MNHEY and CDR2 SVGEGT. The CDR3 is 15 residues long. The V and J ends lost 4 bases and 5 bases, in that order; junction bases with no gene match: 4. The CDR3 is CASSWTGGVNNEQFF. The DNA of the CDR3 is TGTGCCAGCAGTTGGACAGGGGGCGTCAACAATGAGCAGTTCTTC.

This clonotype was recorded many times. The chain couples TRBV20-1 to TRBJ2-5; D unresolved. The CDR3 is 12 residues long. Germline loops: CDR1 DFQATT, CDR2 SNEGSKA (reference sequence). Trimming removed 2 bases at V and 3 bases at J, with 7 bases between. CDR3 nucleotides: TGCAGTGCTAGAAGGGTGGAAGAGACCCAGTACTTC. Encoded protein: CSARRVEETQYF.

The chain links TRBV7-9 to TRBJ1-1; TRBD1 agrees at 7 bases. This CDR3 region has 11 residues. Germline CDR1 and CDR2: SEHNR and FQNEAQ (reference sequence). J lost 11 bases, V lost 5 bases, and 5 bases had no gene match. The CDR3 DNA reads as TGTGCCAGCAGCCCAGACAGGGAGGCTTTCTTT. This translates into CASSPDREAFF.

The table lists this clonotype with a few counts. The V call is TRBV3-1, the J call TRBJ2-1; TRBD2 agrees at 9 bases. Per the germline V gene, CDR1 is LGHDT and CDR2 is YNNKEL (reference sequence). The ends lost 0 bases at V and 3 bases at J; junction bases unmatched: 6. This CDR3 region has 17 residues. For the CDR3, the DNA is TGTGCCAGCAGCCAAGATCGGGCTAGCGGGGTCTACAATGAGCAGTTCTTC. Its translation: CASSQDRASGVYNEQFF.

This chain joins TRBV7-9 and TRBJ1-1; no firm D call. Trimming stripped 8 bases from V and 1 base from J, with 8 bases between. The CDR3 consists of 12 residues. Germline V gene lookup returns CDR1 SEHNR and CDR2 FQNEAQ (reference sequence). The CDR3, as DNA: TGTGCCAGCCGGCAGACGAACACTGAAGCTTTCTTT. Its protein product is CASRQTNTEAFF.

This clonotype was seen only a few times. The chain is built from TRBV12-5 and TRBJ2-2, with D perhaps matching TRBD2 (6 bases). Per germline, CDR1 LGHNT and CDR2 FRNRAP. Trimming stripped 3 bases from V and 7 bases from J, with 12 bases between. The CDR3 has 14 residues. CDR3 in amino acids: CASGLGRDGGELFF. The CDR3 region has the DNA TGTGCTAGTGGTTTAGGGCGGGACGGCGGGGAGCTGTTTTTT.

This clonotype was seen more than once but under ten times. The J gene is TRBJ2-2, the V gene TRBV3-1; D possibly uses TRBD1 or TRBD2 (5 bases each). There are 13 residues in the CDR3. V was cut by 8 bases and J by 5 bases, with 12 bases left in between. Germline V gene sequence: CDR1 LGHDT, CDR2 YNNKEL (reference sequence). CDR3 nucleotides: TGTGCCAGCGAGGCAGGGAGAACCGGGGAGCTGTTTTTT. Its translation is CASEAGRTGELFF.

The sample holds a few counts of this clonotype. The chain recombines TRBV5-1 with TRBJ2-3, with a weak D call TRBD2 (6 bases). This CDR3 has 14 amino acids. Trimming left V 2 bases short and J 2 bases short, with 9 bases between. Germline CDR1 is SGHRS and CDR2 is YFSETQ. The CDR3 spells CASSLERATDTQYF. CDR3 DNA sequence: TGCGCCAGCAGCTTAGAGCGGGCCACAGATACGCAGTATTTT.

This chain uses TRBV20-1 with TRBJ2-4; D is uncertain. There are 15 residues in the CDR3. Germline V gives CDR1 DFQATT, CDR2 SNEGSKA (reference sequence). The V end lost 0 bases, the J end lost 0 bases, and 9 bases lay between the germline ends. The chain's CDR3 is CSARDSKRAKNIQYF. The CDR3 nucleotides are TGCAGTGCTAGAGACAGTAAACGAGCCAAAAACATTCAGTACTTC.

The chain uses TRBV5-1 and TRBJ2-3; D unresolved. Germline assignment: CDR1 SGHRS and CDR2 YFSETQ. CDR3 length: 14 residues. Trimming stripped 5 bases from V and 3 bases from J, with 13 bases between. For the CDR3, the DNA is TGCGCCAGCAGGGCCGATAGTTGGACAGATACGCAGTATTTT. Translated, it gives CASRADSWTDTQYF.

V is TRBV12-3 or TRBV12-4 and J is TRBJ2-1; D is possibly TRBD1 or TRBD2 (5 bases each). The V gene lost 3 bases and the J gene lost 5 bases, with 14 bases spanning the gap. The CDR3 contains 15 residues. CDR3 amino acids: CASSFSGGLDNEQFF. The CDR3 DNA sequence: TGTGCCAGCAGTTTCAGTGGGGGTTTGGACAATGAGCAGTTCTTC.

This clonotype turned up a few times. This chain joins TRBV12-3 or TRBV12-4 and TRBJ2-3; TRBD1 or TRBD2 may be the D gene (6 bases each). V lost 6 bases and J 3 bases, leaving 28 bases between the germline ends. The CDR3 is 19 amino acids. CDR3 sequence: CASSLAWGFHRVGTDTQYF. The CDR3 DNA is TGTGCCAGCAGCCTAGCGTGGGGGTTTCACAGGGTCGGGACAGATACGCAGTATTTT.

The chain combines TRBV29-1 with TRBJ2-7; 10 nucleotides agree with TRBD2. The ends lost 2 bases at V and 5 bases at J; junction bases unmatched: 3. The CDR3 totals 13 residues. CDR1 and CDR2 from the germline V gene are SQVTM and ANQGSEA. The CDR3 sequence is CSVERLAGDEQYF. The CDR3 bases are TGCAGCGTTGAACGGCTAGCGGGGGACGAGCAGTACTTC.